Listed here are 6 T cell receptor beta chains from one sample, sequenced in a study of cytomegalovirus exposure and HLA in healthy donors. A multiplex PCR was run with 60 Vbeta primers and 13 Jbeta primers. Method: immunoSEQ multiplex PCR; TCRdb's copy keeps in-frame clones and lacks some. The sample gives 150,000 to 200,000 clones, about three quarters of which show up once; around 2.8% is in the top ten. The sample comprised PBMCs. All receptors come from a woman aged 40 to 49 in good health and CMV-seropositive.

The J gene is TRBJ1-5, the V gene TRBV2; a possible D gene is TRBD1 (5 bases). The CDR3 sequence is 15 residues long. Germline assignment: CDR1 SNHLY and CDR2 FYNNEI. The V end was cut by 1 base, the J end by 4 bases, with 11 bases between. This CDR3 reads CASSEVRVANQPQHF. In DNA form, the CDR3 reads TGTGCCAGCAGTGAAGTCAGGGTGGCGAATCAGCCCCAGCATTTT.

The genes are TRBV19 and TRBJ1-4; 9 nucleotides match TRBD1. Losses at the gene ends were 5 bases for V and 0 bases for J; bases not matched to a gene: 4. The CDR3 covers 16 residues. Germline loops: CDR1 LNHDA, CDR2 SQIVND (reference sequence). DNA of the CDR3: TGTGCCAGTAGTCGGACAGGGGATGCAACTAATGAAAAACTGTTTTTT. It yields the protein CASSRTGDATNEKLFF.

This clone was picked up one time. V gene TRBV7-9 combines with J gene TRBJ2-1, with 12 bases that match TRBD2. The CDR3 has 14 amino acids. The V segment lost 6 bases and the J segment 5 bases; nucleotides outside the gene matches: 2. Germline lookup yields CDR1 SEHNR and CDR2 FQNEAQ (reference sequence). DNA of the CDR3: TGTGCCAGCAGTCTAGCGGGGGGGGACAATGAGCAGTTCTTC. Translating gives CASSLAGGDNEQFF. Variable domain in full (rest from reference TRBV7-9 and TRBJ2-1): DTGVSQNPRHKITKRGQNVTFRCDPISEHNRLYWYRQTLGQGPEFLTYFQNEAQLEKSRLLSDRFSAERPKGSFSTLEIQRTEQGDSAMYLCASSLAGGDNEQFFGPGTRLTVL.

CDR3 sequence: CASSLGQGYTEAFF. The DNA of the CDR3 is TGTGCCAGCAGCTTAGGGCAGGGATACACTGAAGCTTTCTTT. V gene TRBV7-2 combines with J gene TRBJ1-1; D perhaps matches TRBD1 (5 bases). V was cut by 1 base and J by 3 bases, with 9 bases left in between. Germline V lookup: CDR1 SGHTA, CDR2 FQGNSA. This CDR3 has 14 amino acids. The whole variable domain, filled in from reference TRBV7-2 and TRBJ1-1, reads GAGVSQSPSNKVTEKGKDVELRCDPISGHTALYWYRQSLGQGLEFLIYFQGNSAPDKSGLPSDRFSAERTGGSVSTLTIQRTQQEDSAVYLCASSLGQGYTEAFFGQGTRLTVV.

This chain uses TRBV30 with TRBJ2-5, with D possibly matching TRBD1 (6 bases). CDR3 length: 14 residues. With 5 bases removed from V and 1 base from J, the gap between germline ends came to 14 bases. Germline loops: CDR1 GTSNPN, CDR2 SVGIG (reference sequence). The DNA of the CDR3 is TGTGCCTGGTCCCTAAGGGGGATCCAAGAGACCCAGTACTTC. Translated, it gives CAWSLRGIQETQYF.

This chain links TRBV14 with TRBJ2-1, with D possibly being TRBD1 (6 bases). CDR3 length: 16 residues. Trimming cost V 5 bases and J 3 bases, with 17 bases left between them. Germline CDR1 reads SGHDN; CDR2 reads FVKESK. In nucleotides, the CDR3 is TGTGCCAGCAGCAGCTTGCAGGGGTCTTACTACAATGAGCAGTTCTTC. Its protein product is CASSSLQGSYYNEQFF.